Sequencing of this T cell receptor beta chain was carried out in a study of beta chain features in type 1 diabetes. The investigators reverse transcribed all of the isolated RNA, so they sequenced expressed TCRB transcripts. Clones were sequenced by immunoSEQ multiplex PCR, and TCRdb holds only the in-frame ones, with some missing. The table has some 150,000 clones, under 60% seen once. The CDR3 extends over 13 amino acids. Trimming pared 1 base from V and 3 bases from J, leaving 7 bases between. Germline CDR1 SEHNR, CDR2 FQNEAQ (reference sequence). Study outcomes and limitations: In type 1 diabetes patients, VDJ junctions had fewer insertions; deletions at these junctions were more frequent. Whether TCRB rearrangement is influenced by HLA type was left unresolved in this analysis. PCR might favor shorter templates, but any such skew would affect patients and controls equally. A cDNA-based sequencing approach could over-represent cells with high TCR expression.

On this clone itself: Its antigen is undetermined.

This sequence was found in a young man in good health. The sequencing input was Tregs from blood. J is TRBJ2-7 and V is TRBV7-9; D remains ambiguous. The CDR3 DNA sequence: TGTGCCAGCAGCTTAGGCCTAAGCTACGAGCAGTACTTC. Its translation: CASSLGLSYEQYF.